This T cell receptor (beta chain) stems from a study of shared clonotypes between healthy human individuals. Worth noting for this clone: The sample carries other DNA sequences with the same CDR3.

The data were produced by immunoSEQ multiplex PCR, yet TCRdb's version contains in-frame clones alone and is incomplete. The table lists about 680,000 clones, roughly 70% of them singletons. The CDR3 length is 15 residues. The V and J ends lost 0 bases and 1 base respectively, with 8 bases between them. The germline V gene encodes CDR1 SGDLS and CDR2 YYNGEE. The clonotype originates from a woman aged 25 to 39 in good health. The sample comprised memory CD4+ T cells sorted from blood. Described subset: CD45RA-negative fraction. This sequence joins TRBV9 and TRBJ1-3; D gene unclear. Here the CDR3 DNA reads TGTGCCAGCAGCGTAGCTTGGGGATCTGGAAACACCATATATTTT. Translating gives CASSVAWGSGNTIYF.